This T cell receptor beta chain emerged from a study of blood T cells in healthy people across ages. Points from the study as a whole: Naive CD4+ cell counts and diversity both ran higher in long-lived than in aged donors.

Concerning this clonotype: Its antigen is not known. This may be a read error: a much more frequent sequence differs by one nucleotide.

The CDR3 totals 15 residues. CDR1 and CDR2 (germline): SQVTM, ANQGSEA. In terms of origin and age, donors were healthy Caucasian individuals from Russia aged 6 to 90. Donors each provided ten milliliters of peripheral blood. Using a J-beta primer mix together with a sample-barcoded 5' primer, a second PCR was run for about 6 to 11 cycles. TCRdb processed the 5' RACE reads anew with MiXCR; each CDR3 protein has one entry. The table records roughly 1,700,000 distinct CDR3 sequences, about 28% of them present only once. This sequence originates from a woman aged 30 to 39 in good health. Material: blood. The chain carries TRBV29-1 and TRBJ2-1; 9 bases line up with TRBD1. The closer fit of TRBJ2-7 to the DNA end suggests the J call may be wrong. The CDR3 region has the DNA TGCAGCGTTATGGGACAGGGCCATTCCTACAATGAGCAGTACTTC. Translation gives CSVMGQGHSYNEQYF.